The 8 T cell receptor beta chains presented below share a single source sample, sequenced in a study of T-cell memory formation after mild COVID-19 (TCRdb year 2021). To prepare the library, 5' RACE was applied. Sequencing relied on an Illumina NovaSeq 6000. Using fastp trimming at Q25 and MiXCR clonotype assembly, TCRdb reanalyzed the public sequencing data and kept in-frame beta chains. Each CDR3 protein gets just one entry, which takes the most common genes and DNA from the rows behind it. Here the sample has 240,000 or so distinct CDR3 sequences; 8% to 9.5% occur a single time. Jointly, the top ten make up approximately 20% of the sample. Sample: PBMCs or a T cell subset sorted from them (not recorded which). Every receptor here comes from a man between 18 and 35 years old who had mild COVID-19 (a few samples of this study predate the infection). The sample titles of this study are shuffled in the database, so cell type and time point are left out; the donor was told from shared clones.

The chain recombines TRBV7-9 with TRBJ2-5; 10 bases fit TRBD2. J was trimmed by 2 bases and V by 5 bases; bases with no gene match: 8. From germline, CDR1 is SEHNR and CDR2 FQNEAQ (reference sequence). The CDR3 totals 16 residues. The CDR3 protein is CASSASGTSVQETQYF. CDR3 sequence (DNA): TGTGCCAGCAGCGCCTCCGGGACTAGCGTTCAAGAGACCCAGTACTTC.

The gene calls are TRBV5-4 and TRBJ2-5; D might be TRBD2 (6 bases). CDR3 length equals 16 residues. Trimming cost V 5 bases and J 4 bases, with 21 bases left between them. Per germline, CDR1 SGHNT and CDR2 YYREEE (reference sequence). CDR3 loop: CASRERSTSPPETQYF. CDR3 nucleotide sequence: TGTGCCAGCAGGGAGAGGTCTACTAGCCCCCCAGAGACCCAGTACTTC.

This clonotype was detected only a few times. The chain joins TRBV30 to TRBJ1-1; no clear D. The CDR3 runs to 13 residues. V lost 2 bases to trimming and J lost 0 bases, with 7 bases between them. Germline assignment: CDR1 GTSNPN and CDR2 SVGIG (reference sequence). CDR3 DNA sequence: TGTGCCTGGAGTAGGATACTGAACACTGAAGCTTTCTTT. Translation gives CAWSRILNTEAFF.

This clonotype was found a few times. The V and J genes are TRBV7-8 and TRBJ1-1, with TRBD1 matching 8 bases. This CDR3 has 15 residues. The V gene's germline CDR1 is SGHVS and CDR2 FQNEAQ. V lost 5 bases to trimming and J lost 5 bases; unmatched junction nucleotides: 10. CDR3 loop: CASSPISGQATEAFF. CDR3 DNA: TGTGCCAGCAGCCCTATCTCGGGACAGGCAACTGAAGCTTTCTTT.

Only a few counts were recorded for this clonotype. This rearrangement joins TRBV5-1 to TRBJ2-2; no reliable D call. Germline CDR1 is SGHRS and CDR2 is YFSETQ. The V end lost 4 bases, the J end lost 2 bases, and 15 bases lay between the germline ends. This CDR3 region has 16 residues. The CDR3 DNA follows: TGCGCCAGCAGCGTTGCATCCCCTACTAACACCGGGGAGCTGTTTTTT. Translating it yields CASSVASPTNTGELFF.

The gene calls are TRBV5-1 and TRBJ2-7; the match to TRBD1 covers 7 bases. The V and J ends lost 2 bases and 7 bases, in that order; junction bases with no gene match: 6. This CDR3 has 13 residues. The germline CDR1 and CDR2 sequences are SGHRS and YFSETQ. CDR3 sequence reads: CASSLEGAEEQYF. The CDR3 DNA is TGCGCCAGCAGCTTAGAGGGGGCGGAAGAGCAGTACTTC.

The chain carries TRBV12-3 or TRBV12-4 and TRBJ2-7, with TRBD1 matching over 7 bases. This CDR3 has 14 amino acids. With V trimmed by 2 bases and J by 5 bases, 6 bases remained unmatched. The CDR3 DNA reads TGTGCCAGCAGTTTACGGTACAGGGGCGACGAGCAGTACTTC. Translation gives CASSLRYRGDEQYF.

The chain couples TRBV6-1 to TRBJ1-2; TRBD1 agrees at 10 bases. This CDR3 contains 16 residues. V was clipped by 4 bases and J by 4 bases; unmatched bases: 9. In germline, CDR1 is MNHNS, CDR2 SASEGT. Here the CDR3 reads CASSGRGQGLRYGYTF. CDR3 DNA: TGTGCCAGCAGTGGCCGGGGACAGGGGTTACGCTATGGCTACACCTTC.